This paragraph reports one T cell receptor beta chain. The PCR was carried out with 60 Vbeta primers and 13 Jbeta primers. Methods used by the authors: A follow-up analysis tallied about 88 million unique TCR beta chains, roughly 9.9 million shared. Assay used: immunoSEQ multiplex PCR; TCRdb lists only in-frame clones, some missing. The V and J calls and clone size come from that table; D and trimming were worked out from the DNA. The sample holds approximately 61,000 clones, around 80% seen once. These data are taken from a study of cytomegalovirus exposure and HLA in healthy donors. The CDR3 sequence is 15 residues long. The germline CDR1 and CDR2 sequences are SGHRS and YFSETQ. Trimming cost V 0 bases and J 7 bases; bases outside gene matches: 7.

This TCR derives from a man in his fifties or sixties in good health and CMV-seropositive. Input material: PBMCs. The chain joins TRBV5-1 to TRBJ2-1; 7 nucleotides agree with TRBD1. The CDR3 reads CASSLGFVTGNEQFF. The CDR3 DNA follows: TGCGCCAGCAGCTTGGGGTTCGTGACAGGGAATGAGCAGTTCTTC.